Following are 14 T cell receptor beta chains from one sample sequenced in a study of T cell responses to AZD1222 COVID-19 vaccine. Repertoires were generated with immunoSEQ multiplex PCR, while TCRdb's copy carries only in-frame clones and drops some. The repertoire includes over 150,000 clones, about nine tenths of them detected once, and approximately 3.4% sits in the top ten. The sample here was peripheral blood, taken 28 days after the second AZD1222 dose. The source of these receptors is an adult who received the AZD1222 COVID-19 vaccine.

The rearrangement joins TRBV28 to TRBJ2-7, with no clear D. CDR1 is MDHEN and CDR2 is SYDVKM in the germline V gene. CDR3 length equals 13 residues. Trimming pared 3 bases from V and 0 bases from J, leaving 6 bases between. The CDR3 DNA reads TGTGCCAGCAGTTTGGGAAGCTCCTACGAGCAGTACTTC. It encodes CASSLGSSYEQYF.

The chain couples TRBV10-1 to TRBJ2-2, with unresolved D. Trimming removed 2 bases at V and 8 bases at J, with 18 bases between. The CDR3 spans 16 residues. Germline lookup yields CDR1 WNHNN and CDR2 SYGVQD (reference sequence). The CDR3 here is CASSEGKGGGRGELFF. DNA of the CDR3: TGCGCCAGCAGTGAGGGTAAAGGCGGCGGCAGGGGGGAGCTGTTTTTT.

This clone turned up a few times. The chain recombines TRBV2 with TRBJ1-6, with D hard to call. The ends were cut back, 6 bases at V and 6 bases at J, with 12 bases in the middle. Per germline, CDR1 SNHLY and CDR2 FYNNEI. The CDR3 spans 14 residues. This CDR3 reads CASRTGDLNSPLHF. In DNA form, the CDR3 reads TGTGCCAGCAGGACCGGGGATCTTAATTCACCCCTCCACTTT.

The chain recombines TRBV9 with TRBJ1-6, with D maybe TRBD1 (5 bases). The CDR3 consists of 14 residues. Per the germline V gene, CDR1 is SGDLS and CDR2 is YYNGEE. V dropped 0 bases and J dropped 10 bases, with 11 bases sitting between them. The CDR3 region has the DNA TGTGCCAGCAGCGTAGACAAAGGGGAATCACCCCTCCACTTT. It codes for CASSVDKGESPLHF.

This rearrangement joins TRBV19 to TRBJ1-3, with 7 bases aligning to TRBD1. Trimming cost V 4 bases and J 10 bases; bases outside gene matches: 7. Germline V CDR1 and CDR2: LNHDA, SQIVND (reference sequence). The CDR3 sequence is 13 residues long. CDR3 protein: CASSTAGGSTIYF. The CDR3 nucleotides read TGTGCCAGTAGTACCGCAGGGGGTTCAACCATATATTTT.

The rearrangement joins TRBV28 to TRBJ1-2; D unresolved. Germline V gives CDR1 MDHEN, CDR2 SYDVKM. This CDR3 has 13 residues. Trimming removed 5 bases at V and 6 bases at J, with 13 bases between. The CDR3 reads CASSPRPWDGYTF. CDR3 nucleotides: TGTGCCAGCAGTCCCCGACCGTGGGATGGCTACACCTTC.

The chain carries TRBV14 and TRBJ2-2; no clear D. Per germline, CDR1 SGHDN and CDR2 FVKESK. CDR3 size: 13 residues. Trimming took off 3 bases at V and 6 bases at J, with 8 bases between the two ends. DNA of the CDR3: TGTGCCAGCAGCCAGTCTAGGGCCGGGGAGCTGTTTTTT. Its protein is CASSQSRAGELFF.

CDR3 protein: CASSPDRGDEKLFF. The CDR3 bases are TGTGCCAGCAGCCCGGACAGGGGTGATGAAAAACTGTTTTTT. J is TRBJ1-4 and V is TRBV7-9, with 9 bases identical to TRBD1. The germline gives CDR1 SEHNR, CDR2 FQNEAQ (reference sequence). Trimming at V came to 5 bases and at J to 6 bases, leaving 4 bases not matched to a gene. This CDR3 has 14 residues.

The J gene is TRBJ1-5, the V gene TRBV4-1; D gene ambiguous. V was cut by 0 bases and J by 1 base, with 7 bases left in between. Germline CDR1 reads MGHRA; CDR2 reads YSYEKL. The CDR3 spans 15 residues. CDR3 protein: CASSQDRLSNQPQHF. The CDR3 DNA sequence: TGCGCCAGCAGCCAAGACAGGTTGAGCAATCAGCCCCAGCATTTT.

This rearrangement joins TRBV28 to TRBJ2-7; D is unresolved. The CDR3 spans 11 residues. CDR1 is MDHEN, CDR2 SYDVKM, per germline. Here the CDR3 reads CASRGFTEQYF. The CDR3 DNA sequence: TGTGCAAGTAGAGGATTTACGGAGCAGTACTTC.

This clone was observed a handful of times. The rearrangement links TRBV2 to TRBJ2-1; 7 bases match TRBD2. Germline CDR1 is SNHLY and CDR2 is FYNNEI. The CDR3 runs 14 residues. The V and J ends lost 10 bases and 2 bases, in that order; junction bases with no gene match: 8. The CDR3 nucleotides are TGTGCCAACAGCCGGCTAGCGGCCTACAATGAGCAGTTCTTC. It encodes CANSRLAAYNEQFF.

V and J are TRBV19 and TRBJ2-3; TRBD2 might be the D (6 bases). Trimming removed 0 bases from V and 8 bases from J, with 9 bases in between. The CDR3 contains 13 residues. Per germline, CDR1 LNHDA and CDR2 SQIVND (reference sequence). CDR3 amino acids: CASSIDGGSTQYF. Written as DNA, the CDR3 is TGTGCCAGTAGTATAGATGGAGGGTCTACGCAGTATTTT.

This chain connects TRBV27 to TRBJ1-1, with TRBD1 as a possible D gene (5 bases). The V gene lost 8 bases and the J gene lost 2 bases, with 12 bases spanning the gap. The CDR3 spans 13 residues. Looked up from germline, CDR1 is MNHEY and CDR2 is SMNVEV (reference sequence). The CDR3 spells CASSGRFNTEAFF. The CDR3 region has the DNA TGTGCCAGCTCGGGACGGTTTAACACTGAAGCTTTCTTT.

Only one count was recorded for this clone. The chain employs TRBV7-9 and TRBJ1-2; D is ambiguous. Germline V lookup: CDR1 SEHNR, CDR2 FQNEAQ (reference sequence). With 5 bases removed from V and 3 bases from J, the gap between germline ends came to 10 bases. The CDR3 contains 13 residues. As DNA, the CDR3 is TGTGCCAGCAGCCGCGAAAGGGACTATGGCTACACCTTC. This translates into CASSRERDYGYTF.